This entry lists 22 T cell receptor beta chains sequenced from one sample in a study of PD-L1 blockade in urothelial cancer. Produced via immunoSEQ multiplex PCR; TCRdb's table is partial and in-frame only. The sample lists 100,000 to 150,000 clones; roughly 88% were seen once. Time point specified: peripheral blood 6 weeks after treatment start. The source was PBMCs, collected around atezolizumab (anti-PD-L1) treatment. Receptors were obtained from a man aged 50-60 years with urothelial cancer.

The chain joins TRBV14 to TRBJ2-1, with D maybe TRBD2 (6 bases). This CDR3 comprises 16 residues. The ends were cut back, 3 bases at V and 1 base at J, with 13 bases in the middle. CDR1 is SGHDN, CDR2 FVKESK, per germline. The CDR3 coding sequence is TGTGCCAGCAGCCATGGTGTCCGGGGGTCCTACAATGAGCAGTTCTTC. As protein: CASSHGVRGSYNEQFF.

This clone showed up just once. This chain connects TRBV19 to TRBJ2-5, with 11 bases matching TRBD2. V lost 5 bases and J lost 7; bases outside the gene matches: 3. The germline CDR1 and CDR2 sequences are LNHDA and SQIVND (reference sequence). The CDR3 is made up of 13 amino acids. The chain's CDR3 is CASSGLAGGTQYF. CDR3 in DNA: TGTGCCAGTAGTGGGCTAGCGGGAGGGACCCAGTACTTC.

The gene calls are TRBV9 and TRBJ2-2, with 14 bases aligning to TRBD2. The CDR3 totals 16 residues. The V segment lost 4 bases and the J segment 7 bases; nucleotides outside the gene matches: 6. Per germline, CDR1 SGDLS and CDR2 YYNGEE. CDR3 bases: TGTGCCAGCAGCATAGGGACTAGCGGGAGTGTCGGGGAGCTGTTTTTT. It codes for CASSIGTSGSVGELFF.

The chain carries TRBV21-1 and TRBJ2-5; TRBD2, the D gene given by the table, was not confirmed from the DNA. TRBV21-1 is a known pseudogene. The CDR3 covers 15 residues. Written as DNA, the CDR3 is TGTGCCAGCAGGGCGGTAGGGAGGATTGCAGAGACCCAGTACTTC. Amino acid sequence: CASRAVGRIAETQYF.

The CDR3 coding sequence is TGTGCCAGCTCACCACAAGGCACCGGGGCCGGACAGGGGAACGAGCAGTACTTC. It encodes CASSPQGTGAGQGNEQYF. The chain employs TRBV18 and TRBJ2-7, with 9 bases aligning to TRBD1. The CDR3 loop spans 18 amino acids. V lost 1 base and J lost 5; bases outside the gene matches: 15. Germline V lookup: CDR1 KGHSH, CDR2 LQKENI. The entire variable domain, with the rest obtained from reference TRBV18 and TRBJ2-7, is as follows: NAGVMQNPRHLVRRRGQEARLRCSPMKGHSHVYWYRQLPEEGLKFMVYLQKENIIDESGMPKERFSAEFPKEGPSILRIQQVVRGDSAAYFCASSPQGTGAGQGNEQYFGPGTRLTVT.

CDR3 bases: TGTGCTAGTGGTTTGGTACGGGCTGGAAGGGAGAGGTCCGAGGATGGCTACACCTTC. It translates to CASGLVRAGRERSEDGYTF. The chain has TRBV12-5 and TRBJ1-2; D unresolved. This CDR3 region has 19 residues. With 0 bases removed from V and 6 bases from J, the gap between germline ends came to 26 bases. Looked up from germline, CDR1 is LGHNT and CDR2 is FRNRAP.

The gene calls are TRBV2 and TRBJ1-3; D might be TRBD1 (5 bases). Between the trimmed V and J ends, which lost 10 bases and 0 bases, there was a span of 13 bases. The CDR3 consists of 14 residues. Germline V gene lookup returns CDR1 SNHLY and CDR2 FYNNEI. The CDR3 nucleotides read TGTGCCATTTCGGACGGGGGCTCTGGAAACACCATATATTTT. It yields the protein CAISDGGSGNTIYF. The full variable domain, with the rest looked up from reference TRBV2 and TRBJ1-3, is EPEVTQTPSHQVTQMGQEVILRCVPISNHLYFYWYRQILGQKVEFLVSFYNNEISEKSEIFDDQFSVERPDGSNFTLKIRSTKLEDSAMYFCAISDGGSGNTIYFGEGSWLTVV.

The V call is TRBV6-5, the J call TRBJ2-5; 9 nucleotides match TRBD1. V gave up 6 bases and J gave up 3 bases; unmatched junction bases: 2. CDR3 size: 13 residues. Germline loops: CDR1 MNHEY, CDR2 SVGAGI. The CDR3 nucleotides are TGTGCCAGCAGAACAGGGGGCGAAGAGACCCAGTACTTC. It codes for CASRTGGEETQYF.

This chain joins TRBV5-1 and TRBJ1-4; TRBD1 might be the D (6 bases). This CDR3 contains 16 residues. Trimming shortened V by 1 base and J by 0 bases, and 10 bases separated the two germline ends. CDR1 and CDR2 from the germline V gene are SGHRS and YFSETQ. In DNA form, the CDR3 reads TGCGCCAGCAGCTTGAGGGCAGGGGCAACTAATGAAAAACTGTTTTTT. Translated: CASSLRAGATNEKLFF. Combining the CDR3 with reference TRBV5-1 and TRBJ1-4 gives the whole variable domain KAGVTQTPRYLIKTRGQQVTLSCSPISGHRSVSWYQQTPGQGLQFLFEYFSETQRNKGNFPGRFSGRQFSNSRSEMNVSTLELGDSALYLCASSLRAGATNEKLFFGSGTQLSVL.

This chain links TRBV5-1 with TRBJ2-7; tentatively, D is TRBD2 (6 bases). The CDR3 extends over 11 amino acids. The germline gives CDR1 SGHRS, CDR2 YFSETQ. Trimming took 4 bases from V and 6 from J, leaving 8 bases between them. The CDR3 coding sequence is TGCGCCAGCAGCCCCGGGGGCGAGCAGTACTTC. Translated, it gives CASSPGGEQYF.

The rearrangement joins TRBV5-1 to TRBJ2-5; tentatively, D is TRBD2 (7 bases). The CDR3 extends over 14 amino acids. Between the trimmed V and J ends, which lost 2 bases and 5 bases, there was a span of 13 bases. Germline loops: CDR1 SGHRS, CDR2 YFSETQ. CDR3 DNA: TGCGCCAGCAGCTTCTTCGGGGGGCGGGAGACCCAGTACTTC. Residues: CASSFFGGRETQYF.

This chain links TRBV7-6 with TRBJ2-3; maybe TRBD1 (6 bases). Trimming took off 6 bases at V and 6 bases at J, with 13 bases between the two ends. CDR1 is SGHVS, CDR2 FNYEAQ, per germline. The CDR3 is 13 residues long. This chain's CDR3 is CASRSTGTDTQYF. CDR3 nucleotides: TGTGCCAGCAGATCAACAGGGACCGATACGCAGTATTTT.

The chain combines TRBV5-1 with TRBJ2-7; 9 bases agree with TRBD1. The CDR3 has 16 residues. J lost 0 bases, V lost 0 bases, and 4 bases had no gene match. Germline CDR1 is SGHRS and CDR2 is YFSETQ. The CDR3 protein is CASSLGGQGPSYEQYF. CDR3 in DNA: TGCGCCAGCAGCTTGGGGGGACAGGGCCCCTCCTACGAGCAGTACTTC.

CDR3 in amino acids: CASSLSPTSGIRETQYF. In DNA, the CDR3 is TGTGCCAGCAGTTTATCACCCACTAGCGGGATTAGGGAGACCCAGTACTTC. This chain connects TRBV27 to TRBJ2-5; 10 nucleotides agree with TRBD2. With V trimmed by 0 bases and J by 5 bases, 9 bases remained unmatched. This CDR3 spans 17 amino acids. Germline V gives CDR1 MNHEY, CDR2 SMNVEV (reference sequence).

The chain's CDR3 is CASSTGTAPNYGYTF. The CDR3 nucleotides are TGTGCCAGTAGTACGGGGACAGCCCCTAACTATGGCTACACCTTC. V gene TRBV19 combines with J gene TRBJ1-2, with TRBD1 identical over 7 bases. The CDR3 covers 15 residues. V trimming: 4 bases; J trimming: 0 bases; junction bases outside the gene matches: 5. Germline V gives CDR1 LNHDA, CDR2 SQIVND (reference sequence).

The V gene is TRBV2, the J gene TRBJ2-1; 9 bases line up with TRBD2. The trim removed 2 bases at V and 12 bases at J, leaving 20 bases unmatched. This CDR3 contains 18 residues. Germline CDR1 SNHLY, CDR2 FYNNEI. The CDR3 sequence is CASSERRAAPSGKVWQFF. CDR3 sequence (DNA): TGTGCCAGCAGTGAAAGGAGAGCGGCACCTAGCGGGAAGGTCTGGCAGTTCTTC. Combining the CDR3 with reference TRBV2 and TRBJ2-1 gives the whole variable domain EPEVTQTPSHQVTQMGQEVILRCVPISNHLYFYWYRQILGQKVEFLVSFYNNEISEKSEIFDDQFSVERPDGSNFTLKIRSTKLEDSAMYFCASSERRAAPSGKVWQFFGPGTRLTVL.

The chain's CDR3 is CASSYDRGLWETQYF. The CDR3 region has the DNA TGCGCCAGCAGCTACGACAGGGGGCTATGGGAGACCCAGTACTTC. V usage is TRBV5-1 and J usage is TRBJ2-5; 10 bases line up with TRBD1. The V and J ends lost 3 bases and 5 bases, in that order; junction bases with no gene match: 7. The germline CDR1 and CDR2 sequences are SGHRS and YFSETQ. This CDR3 spans 15 amino acids.

The chain combines TRBV21-1 with TRBJ1-1; the listed D gene, TRBD1, was not tested against the DNA. TRBV21-1 is marked as a pseudogene. CDR3 size: 13 residues. CDR3 loop: CASSKKGLTEAFF. The CDR3 DNA follows: TGTGCCAGCAGCAAGAAGGGGTTGACTGAAGCTTTCTTT.

Worth noting for this clone: One junction end does not reproduce the germline sequence, and a read error may be involved. The rearrangement uses TRBV7-7 and TRBJ2-2; the D gene could be TRBD1 or TRBD2 (6 bases each). CDR1 and CDR2 (germline): SSHAT, FNYEAQ (reference sequence). The CDR3 loop spans 15 amino acids. CDR3 region: CASSLGGAGTGELFF. The CDR3 region has the DNA TGTGCTAGCAGCTTAGGGGGAGCGGGCACCGGGGAGCTGTTTTTT. Together with reference TRBV7-7 and TRBJ2-2, the CDR3 gives the full variable domain: GAGVSQSPRYKVTKRGQDVTLRCDPISSHATLYWYQQALGQGPEFLTYFNYEAQPDKSGLPSDRFSAERPEGSISTLTIQRTEQRDSAMYRCASSLGGAGTGELFFGEGSRLTVL.

The gene calls are TRBV28 and TRBJ2-2; D possibly corresponds to TRBD2 (5 bases). Trimming left V 1 base short and J 6 bases short, with 6 bases between. Looked up from germline, CDR1 is MDHEN and CDR2 is SYDVKM. The CDR3 contains 13 residues. CDR3 in amino acids: CASSLSRAGELFF. The CDR3 DNA reads as TGTGCCAGCAGTTTATCGAGGGCCGGGGAGCTGTTTTTT.

The chain carries TRBV12-5 and TRBJ2-1, with a tentative D call TRBD2 (6 bases). This CDR3 contains 14 residues. V was pared by 1 base and J by 6 bases, with 10 bases between. The germline gives CDR1 LGHNT, CDR2 FRNRAP. Here the CDR3 reads CASGLGRAPNEQFF. The CDR3 DNA follows: TGTGCTAGTGGTTTGGGGAGGGCGCCCAATGAGCAGTTCTTC.

V gene TRBV6-6 combines with J gene TRBJ1-4, with D possibly being TRBD1 (6 bases). The germline gives CDR1 MNHNY, CDR2 SVGAGI (reference sequence). The CDR3 runs 14 residues. The ends were cut back, 2 bases at V and 8 bases at J, with 12 bases in the middle. This CDR3 is CASSYRTADEKLFF. For the CDR3, the DNA is TGTGCCAGCAGTTACCGGACAGCGGACGAAAAACTGTTTTTT.